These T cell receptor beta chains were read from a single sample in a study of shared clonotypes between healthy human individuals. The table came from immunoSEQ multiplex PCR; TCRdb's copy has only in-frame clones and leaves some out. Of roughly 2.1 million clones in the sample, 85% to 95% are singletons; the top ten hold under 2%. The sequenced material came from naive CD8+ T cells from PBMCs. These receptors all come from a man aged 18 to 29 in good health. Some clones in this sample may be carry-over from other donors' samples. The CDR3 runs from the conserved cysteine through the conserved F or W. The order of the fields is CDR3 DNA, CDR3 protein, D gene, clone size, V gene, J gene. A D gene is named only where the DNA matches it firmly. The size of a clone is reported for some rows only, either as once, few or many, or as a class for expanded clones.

TGTGCCAGCAGGAGCGAGGACTCCTACGAGCAGTACTTC	CASRSEDSYEQYF	.	.	TRBV27	TRBJ2-7
TGTGCCAGCAGTTTCCTCCCGGGACAGGGAACCTCTGGGGCCAACGTCCTGACTTTC	CASSFLPGQGTSGANVLTF	TRBD1	.	TRBV27	TRBJ2-6
TGTGCCAGCAGCTCGGGGCCTAATGAAAAACTGTTTTTT	CASSSGPNEKLFF	.	.	TRBV5-5	TRBJ1-4
TGTGCCTGGAGTGAAGGGAACACTGAAGCTTTCTTT	CAWSEGNTEAFF	.	.	TRBV30	TRBJ1-1
TGTGCCAGCAGTTTTGTCCCGGGAGCCGACGAGCAGTACTTC	CASSFVPGADEQYF	.	.	TRBV27	TRBJ2-7
TGTGCCAGCAGTTTAACGGGGATCGACGCCGAGCAGTACTTC	CASSLTGIDAEQYF	.	.	TRBV28	TRBJ2-7
TGCGCCAGCAGCCAAGCTTTGGCGGCTGGAAACACCATATATTTT	CASSQALAAGNTIYF	.	.	TRBV4-1	TRBJ1-3
TGTGCCACCACCGGGACAATTTACAATGAGCAGTTCTTC	CATTGTIYNEQFF	.	.	TRBV11-2	TRBJ2-1
TGCGCCAGCAGCGTTAATCCGGGACTAGCGGCCTCCTACGAGCAGTACTTC	CASSVNPGLAASYEQYF	TRBD2	.	TRBV5-1	TRBJ2-7
TGTGCCAGCAGTTACAATCCAACCGCGAACACCGGGGAGCTGTTTTTT	CASSYNPTANTGELFF	.	.	TRBV6-5	TRBJ2-2
TGTGCCAGCAGCTCCGACTTTAGCACTGAAGCTTTCTTT	CASSSDFSTEAFF	.	.	TRBV7-2	TRBJ1-1
TGCGCCAGCAGCCAAAGGGCAACCGACAGGTACTACGAGCAGTACTTC	CASSQRATDRYYEQYF	.	.	TRBV4-1	TRBJ2-7
TGTGCCAGCAGCCCCAATTGGGGCGGGAGCTCCTACAATGAGCAGTTCTTC	CASSPNWGGSSYNEQFF	TRBD2	.	TRBV5-6	TRBJ2-1
TGTGCCAGCAGTTTTGCCAGGGCGAGCAATCAGCCCCAGCATTTT	CASSFARASNQPQHF	.	.	TRBV28	TRBJ1-5
TGTGCCAGCAGCGTAGGATCGTCGGGTCAGCCCCAGCATTTT	CASSVGSSGQPQHF	.	few	TRBV9	TRBJ1-5
TGCGCCAGCAGCGTACCGGGACAGGGTTTACACGAGCAGTACTTC	CASSVPGQGLHEQYF	TRBD1	.	TRBV5-1	TRBJ2-7
TGTGCCAGCAGCGTAGATAGCAGGGCAATCTCTGGAAACACCATATATTTT	CASSVDSRAISGNTIYF	.	once	TRBV9	TRBJ1-3
TGTGCCAGCAGCCCACGCTTGAGTTCGGAACAGGGATATGGCTACACCTTC	CASSPRLSSEQGYGYTF	.	.	TRBV7-9	TRBJ1-2
TGTGCCAGCAGTTTAAGCCTAGCGTCGTACGCAGATACGCAGTATTTT	CASSLSLASYADTQYF	.	.	TRBV27	TRBJ2-3
TGTGCCAGCAGTTTCCGAGCGGGAGGGTCCTACAATGAGCAGTTCTTC	CASSFRAGGSYNEQFF	TRBD2	.	TRBV27	TRBJ2-1
TGCGCCAGCAGCCGCTTCGGGACAGCCTACGAGCAGTACTTC	CASSRFGTAYEQYF	TRBD1	.	TRBV4-1	TRBJ2-7
TGTGCCAGCCGCCCGCGGGAAACAGGGGTTGGCTACACCTTC	CASRPRETGVGYTF	TRBD1	.	TRBV28	TRBJ1-2
TGTGCCAGTAGGTTCCGGGACGGAAGCAATCAGCCCCAGCATTTT	CASRFRDGSNQPQHF	.	.	TRBV19	TRBJ1-5
TGTGCCAGCAGTGAAGCAGCTGTACAAAGATGGACGGAGAGCTCCTACGAGCAGTACTTC	CASSEAAVQRWTESSYEQYF	.	.	TRBV6-1	TRBJ2-7
TGTGCCAGCAGTTTAGGAGACAGCTACGAGCAGTACTTC	CASSLGDSYEQYF	.	.	TRBV27	TRBJ2-7
TGTGCCAGCAGTTTATCCACGGGAGTCACAGATACGCAGTATTTT	CASSLSTGVTDTQYF	.	.	TRBV28	TRBJ2-3
TGCGCCAGCAGATTAGAAGACACTGAAGCTTTCTTT	CASRLEDTEAFF	.	.	TRBV5-1	TRBJ1-1
TGCAGCGTTGTTTATCATGAACATTCTGGAAACACCATATATTTT	CSVVYHEHSGNTIYF	.	.	TRBV29-1	TRBJ1-3
TGTGCCAGCAGCAAAGCCGGGGAAGAGACCCAGTACTTC	CASSKAGEETQYF	.	.	TRBV13	TRBJ2-5
TGTGCCAGCAGCTTAGGGGGGAGGGCAGCTTTCTTT	CASSLGGRAAFF	.	.	TRBV28	TRBJ1-1
TGTGCCAGCAGCTCGGGACTAGCGGCCAATGAGCAGTTCTTC	CASSSGLAANEQFF	TRBD2	.	TRBV9	TRBJ2-1
TGTGCCAGCAGCCGGGGACAGAGCAATCAGCCCCAGCATTTT	CASSRGQSNQPQHF	TRBD1	.	TRBV7-9	TRBJ1-5
TGCGCCAGCAGTTCGTGGCTAGAGGATTCGGAGACCCAGTACTTC	CASSSWLEDSETQYF	.	.	TRBV5-1	TRBJ2-5
TGTGCCAGCAGCGTAGGAATGGGAGCTGAAAAACTGTTTTTT	CASSVGMGAEKLFF	.	.	TRBV9	TRBJ1-4
TGTGCCAGCAGCTTAGGCCCTAGCGGGTTCTACAATGAGCAGTTCTTC	CASSLGPSGFYNEQFF	TRBD2	.	TRBV7-8	TRBJ2-1
TGTGCCAGCAGCGTAGGCCCGATGGGGGGCACTGAAGCTTTCTTT	CASSVGPMGGTEAFF	.	.	TRBV9	TRBJ1-1
TGTGCCAGCTCCCCGACAGGGAGAGCTAACTATGGCTACACCTTC	CASSPTGRANYGYTF	TRBD1	.	TRBV18	TRBJ1-2
TGTGCCTGGAGTGCGGCTCTGGGAGCCCAGGGGAATTCACCCCTCCACTTT	CAWSAALGAQGNSPLHF	.	.	TRBV30	TRBJ1-6
TGTGCCAGCAGCTTAACACCCGTTTGGCAGCCTAGCGAAGCTTTCTTT	CASSLTPVWQPSEAFF	.	.	TRBV7-9	TRBJ1-1
TGCGCCAGCAGCCAACACACTAGCGGGAGATTCAATGAGCAGTTCTTC	CASSQHTSGRFNEQFF	TRBD2	.	TRBV4-3	TRBJ2-1
TGTGCCAGCACGGCGAGCGGGAACACCGGGGAGCTGTTTTTT	CASTASGNTGELFF	.	.	TRBV9	TRBJ2-2
TGCGCCAGCAGCGCCAGAATCATCTCGGGGCTCTATGGCTACACCTTC	CASSARIISGLYGYTF	.	.	TRBV4-3	TRBJ1-2
TGTGCCAGCAGCTGGACAGTATCACATGGCTACACCTTC	CASSWTVSHGYTF	.	.	TRBV27	TRBJ1-2
TGCGCCAGCAGCCACCGGCCGGAAACCTACAATGAGCAGTTCTTC	CASSHRPETYNEQFF	.	.	TRBV4-1	TRBJ2-1
TGTGCCAGCAGTTACGGAGGGAGTTACTACGAGCAGTACTTC	CASSYGGSYYEQYF	.	.	TRBV6-5	TRBJ2-7
TGTGCCAGCAGTGAGGGCAGGGCCGGTCAGCCCCAGCATTTT	CASSEGRAGQPQHF	.	.	TRBV2	TRBJ1-5
TGCGCCAGCAGCTGGACCCCGGACAAACGGGTGTGGTACTTC	CASSWTPDKRVWYF	.	.	TRBV5-1	TRBJ2-7
TGTGCCAGCAGCACTTTCCCGGGACTAGCGATTTACAATGAGCAGTTCTTC	CASSTFPGLAIYNEQFF	TRBD2	.	TRBV11-3	TRBJ2-1
TGTGCCAGCAGTTACTTAGACAGGGGGACCTACGAGCAGTACTTC	CASSYLDRGTYEQYF	TRBD1	.	TRBV6-6	TRBJ2-7
TGCGCCAGCAGTTCCACAGATCCCGAGCAGTACTTC	CASSSTDPEQYF	.	.	TRBV4-1	TRBJ2-7
TGTGCCAGCAGTATAAGACTAGCGGGAACCTACGAGCAGTACTTC	CASSIRLAGTYEQYF	TRBD2	.	TRBV28	TRBJ2-7
TGTGCCAGCAGTCCCCCCTGGACATCCACCTACGAGCAGTACTTC	CASSPPWTSTYEQYF	.	.	TRBV27	TRBJ2-7
TGTGCCAGTAGTCTTGCTCCAGTACTATACAATGAGCAGTTCTTC	CASSLAPVLYNEQFF	.	.	TRBV19	TRBJ2-1
TGTGCCAGTTCCGCGAAACCCTTTTACTACGAGCAGTACTTC	CASSAKPFYYEQYF	.	.	TRBV6-1	TRBJ2-7
TGTGCCAGCAGTTTAAGGGTTCACACTGAAGCTTTCTTT	CASSLRVHTEAFF	.	.	TRBV27	TRBJ1-1